This TCR beta chain is drawn from a study of T cell responses to AZD1222 COVID-19 vaccine. Overall study findings and caveats: Repertoires were sampled only after the peak T cell response.

For this clone: Its antigen is not known.

The data were produced by immunoSEQ multiplex PCR, yet TCRdb's version contains in-frame clones alone and is incomplete. The profile covers about 84,000 clones, with 80% to 90% appearing a single time and 10% taken by the ten largest. Trimming shortened V by 1 base and J by 0 bases, and 9 bases separated the two germline ends. In germline, CDR1 is GTSNPN, CDR2 SVGIG (reference sequence). This CDR3 comprises 14 residues. The source was peripheral blood, collected 28 days after the second AZD1222 dose. The V gene is TRBV30, the J gene TRBJ1-1; D gene unclear. The sequence was collected from an adult who received the AZD1222 COVID-19 vaccine. In DNA, the CDR3 is TGTGCCTGGAGTGGAGGACGGTTGAACACTGAAGCTTTCTTT. Amino acid sequence: CAWSGGRLNTEAFF.